Below, one T cell receptor beta chain is given with its context. Antigen unknown. The healthy adult donors were HIV-negative and reported no recent acute infections or vaccinations. Measured with immunoSEQ multiplex PCR; TCRdb has only the in-frame clones, and not every one. The data contain about 340,000 clones, 70% to 75% of them singletons. The data were obtained in a study of shared clonotypes between healthy human individuals. The study's findings and limits: It was anticipated that sequencing depth would influence how many clonotypes donors shared.

The sequenced material came from memory CD4+ T cells sorted from blood. The subset denotes: CD45RA-negative fraction. The TCR originated in a young man in good health.

The CDR3 sequence: CASTRGSDGYEQYF. Written as DNA, the CDR3 is TGTGCCAGCACTCGGGGAAGTGATGGCTACGAGCAGTACTTC. The gene calls are TRBV7-9 and TRBJ2-7, with TRBD2 as a possible D gene (5 bases). CDR1 is SEHNR, CDR2 FQNEAQ, per germline (reference sequence). CDR3 length: 14 residues. V lost 7 bases and J lost 3, with 16 bases in between.